The rows below give T cell receptor beta chains drawn from one sample of a study of radiation and T cells in renal cell carcinoma. Some clones are missing from TCRdb's copy, which holds only in-frame ones; the method was immunoSEQ multiplex PCR. The data contain about 150,000 clones, approximately 86% of them seen just once; the ten biggest clones take up less than 20%. The sequenced sample was blood, obtained from a patient whose treatment included radiotherapy and nephrectomy. Receptors were obtained from a woman between 50 and 59 years old with renal cell carcinoma. Both conserved end residues are part of each CDR3. A D gene is named only where the DNA matches it firmly. Only part of the rows carry a size: once, few, many, or a class if the clone is expanded.

J gene	clone size	D gene	V gene	CDR3 DNA	CDR3 protein
TRBJ2-4	NA	NA	TRBV2	TGTGCCACCAATGTGGCCAAAAACATTCAGTACTTC	CATNVAKNIQYF
TRBJ1-1	NA	NA	TRBV30	TGTGCCTGGAGTAGGCGGAGGAGCGACACTGAAGCTTTCTTT	CAWSRRRSDTEAFF
TRBJ2-1	NA	TRBD2	TRBV10-3	TGTGCCATCAGTGAGGCGGGACTATCGGGTGAGCAGTTCTTC	CAISEAGLSGEQFF
TRBJ1-6	NA	TRBD1	TRBV7-8	TGTGCCAGCAGAAGACAGGGGGCGAGTAATAATTCACCCCTCCACTTT	CASRRQGASNNSPLHF
TRBJ2-3	NA	NA	TRBV7-2	TGTGCCAGCAGCTTAATGGCCCAGGGCGGCACGCAGTATTTT	CASSLMAQGGTQYF
TRBJ2-1	NA	NA	TRBV15	TGTGCCACCAGCAGAACAGGTTCCTACAATGAGCAGTTCTTC	CATSRTGSYNEQFF
TRBJ1-2	NA	NA	TRBV18	TGTGCCAGCTCACGGGTGGAGGGGCCCACTAACTATGGCTACACCTTC	CASSRVEGPTNYGYTF
TRBJ2-5	NA	TRBD2	TRBV27	TGTGCCAGCAGAAGGACTAGCGGAGAAGGTGGAGAGACCCAGTACTTC	CASRRTSGEGGETQYF
TRBJ2-7	NA	NA	TRBV28	TGTGCCAGCAGTTGGTTGATGGGCGGGGACTCCTACGAGCAGTACTTC	CASSWLMGGDSYEQYF
TRBJ2-1	once	TRBD1	TRBV10-1	TGCGCCAGCAGTGGTGGACAGGGCTCCTACAATGAGCAGTTCTTC	CASSGGQGSYNEQFF
TRBJ2-1	NA	NA	TRBV9	TGTGCCAGCAGTCCCGGGGTCCGCTCCTACAATGAGCAGTTCTTC	CASSPGVRSYNEQFF
TRBJ2-5	NA	TRBD1	TRBV11-2	TGTGCCAGCAGCTTTCGTGGACAGGCCCAAGAGACCCAGTACTTC	CASSFRGQAQETQYF
TRBJ2-5	NA	NA	TRBV29-1	TGCAGCGCCCTCCCCGCGGGGTGGGAGACCCAGTACTTC	CSALPAGWETQYF
TRBJ2-7	NA	NA	TRBV2	TGTGCCAGCATATTGGGCTACGAGCAGTACTTC	CASILGYEQYF
TRBJ1-5	once	NA	TRBV28	TGTGCCAGCAGTTCCCCCAGGGCAGGGGAGCGACAGCCCCAGCATTTT	CASSSPRAGERQPQHF
TRBJ1-3	NA	NA	TRBV25-1	TGTGCCAGCAGTGAAGGGAGGTTCTCTGGAAACACCATATATTTT	CASSEGRFSGNTIYF
TRBJ2-3	NA	TRBD2	TRBV5-5	TGTGCCAGCAGCTGGACTAGCGGGAGGGGCACAGATACGCAGTATTTT	CASSWTSGRGTDTQYF
TRBJ1-2	NA	NA	TRBV7-9	TGTGCCAGCAGCTTAGGTGACTATGGCTACACCTTC	CASSLGDYGYTF
TRBJ1-1	few	NA	TRBV28	TGTGCCAGCAGTCGCCGCCTGACAGGGAACACTGAAGCTTTCTTT	CASSRRLTGNTEAFF
TRBJ2-7	NA	NA	TRBV5-1	TGCGCCAGCAGCTGGGGGGCCCCCTCCTACGAGCAGTACTTC	CASSWGAPSYEQYF
TRBJ2-1	NA	NA	TRBV19	TGTGCCAGTAGTCCCCTTACGGCTTTCGGGAATGAGCAGTTCTTC	CASSPLTAFGNEQFF
TRBJ2-1	NA	NA	TRBV5-6	TGTGCCAGCAGCTTGGCGGGAGAGATTAATGAGCAGTTCTTC	CASSLAGEINEQFF
TRBJ2-2	once	NA	TRBV19	TGTGCCAGTAGTCCGCATGAGTTCACCGGGGAGCTGTTTTTT	CASSPHEFTGELFF
TRBJ2-7	NA	NA	TRBV5-6	TGTGCCAGCAGCTTGGTACAACTCAGCTACGAGCAGTACTTC	CASSLVQLSYEQYF
TRBJ1-1	NA	TRBD1	TRBV10-1	TGCGCCAGCAGTGCGGGACAGGGAAGTGCAGCTTTCTTT	CASSAGQGSAAFF
TRBJ1-2	NA	NA	TRBV27	TGTGCCAGCAGCTTGAGATCTAACTATGGCTACACCTTC	CASSLRSNYGYTF
TRBJ2-7	once	TRBD2	TRBV7-2	TGTGCCAGCAGCCGGGGGGGGGCCCGCATCGACGAGCAGTACTTC	CASSRGGARIDEQYF
TRBJ1-3	NA	NA	TRBV7-2	TGTGCCAGCAGCGCAACAGGGTTAGGGGACACCATATATTTT	CASSATGLGDTIYF
TRBJ2-2	NA	NA	TRBV7-2	TGTGCCAGCAGCTCTCGGGACTCCAGCACCGGGGAGCTGTTTTTT	CASSSRDSSTGELFF
TRBJ2-1	NA	NA	TRBV4-3	TGCGCCAGCAGCCAGTGGGACGGATACAATGAGCAGTTCTTC	CASSQWDGYNEQFF
TRBJ1-5	NA	NA	TRBV19	TGTGCCAGTAGTTGGGGAGGTCTCCTTGGCAATCAGCCCCAGCATTTT	CASSWGGLLGNQPQHF
TRBJ1-5	NA	NA	TRBV7-9	TGTGCCAGCAGCGACGATTTCGGCAGCAATCAGCCCCAGCATTTT	CASSDDFGSNQPQHF
TRBJ2-3	NA	TRBD1	TRBV5-1	TGCGCCAGCAGCTCGGGACAGCGGACAGATACGCAGTATTTT	CASSSGQRTDTQYF
TRBJ2-6	NA	TRBD1	TRBV10-3	TGTGCCATCAGTGACGGCGGGACAGGGCTTGCGAGGGCGTCTGGGGCCAACGTCCTGACTTTC	CAISDGGTGLARASGANVLTF
TRBJ2-5	NA	TRBD2	TRBV7-2	TGTGCCAGCAGCCGAGACCAGACTAGCGGCCAAGAGACCCAGTACTTC	CASSRDQTSGQETQYF
TRBJ1-6	NA	TRBD1	TRBV2	TGTGCCAGCAGTCCGGGACAGCCTTCACCCCTCCACTTT	CASSPGQPSPLHF
TRBJ1-1	few	NA	TRBV6-5	TGTGCCAGCAGGGGACCGACAGTAGAAGCTTTCTTT	CASRGPTVEAFF
TRBJ1-4	NA	NA	TRBV15	TGTGCCACCAGCAGAGATAAGGGGAAGGAACTGTTTTTT	CATSRDKGKELFF
TRBJ2-5	NA	NA	TRBV7-2	TGTGCCAGCAGCGCCCAAGAGACCCAGTACTTC	CASSAQETQYF
TRBJ2-7	NA	TRBD1	TRBV5-1	TGCGCCAGCAGCTTGTTACAGGGGTCCGACTACGAGCAGTACTTC	CASSLLQGSDYEQYF
TRBJ2-2	NA	NA	TRBV19	TGTGCCAGTAGTATTAACGGGGTTAACACCGGGGAGCTGTTTTTT	CASSINGVNTGELFF
TRBJ2-2	NA	NA	TRBV11-2	TGTGCCAGCAGCTTAGAGAAGAGGGGCACCGGGGAGCTGTTTTTT	CASSLEKRGTGELFF
TRBJ2-7	NA	TRBD1	TRBV15	TGTGCCACCAGCAGAGATGACAGGGGAGCCTACGAGCAGTACTTC	CATSRDDRGAYEQYF
TRBJ2-2	NA	NA	TRBV7-9	TGTGCCAGCAGCTTAGGAGGGAGACCGAACACCGGGGAGCTGTTTTTT	CASSLGGRPNTGELFF
TRBJ2-7	NA	TRBD1	TRBV18	TGTGCCAGCTCATACACAGGGGTCGACGAGCAGTACTTC	CASSYTGVDEQYF
TRBJ1-1	NA	TRBD1	TRBV27	TGTGCCAGCAGTTCGAGGACAGGATTTTTGGAAGCTTTCTTT	CASSSRTGFLEAFF
TRBJ2-1	NA	NA	TRBV9	TGTGCCAGCAGCGTAGGGACTTTGGGACCGAAATCCAGTGAGCAGTTCTTC	CASSVGTLGPKSSEQFF
TRBJ2-7	NA	TRBD2	TRBV7-2	TGTGCCAGCAGCTTGGAGGCCGGGGCGGGGGGGCTGGACGAGCAGTACTTC	CASSLEAGAGGLDEQYF
TRBJ2-1	NA	NA	TRBV19	TGTGCCAGTAGCAGATTTCATGGAAGGGTGGATGAGCAGTTCTTC	CASSRFHGRVDEQFF